Listed below are T cell receptor beta chains from one sample, sequenced in a study of cytomegalovirus exposure and HLA in healthy donors. This table comes from immunoSEQ multiplex PCR, and its TCRdb copy is limited to in-frame clones, with some not included. The sample contains hundreds of thousands of clones, around 80% of which appear only once. Sequencing input: PBMCs. These receptor sequences come from a man younger than 40 in good health and CMV-seronegative. Both conserved end residues are part of each CDR3. D genes are given only for firm matches. Clone size is given for some rows only: seen once, a few or many times, or a class if the clone is expanded.

CDR3 length,clone size,D gene,V gene,J gene,CDR3 protein,CDR3 DNA
15,-,-,TRBV1,TRBJ2-2,CTSSQTPQKSGELFF,TGCACCAGCAGCCAGACGCCACAGAAGAGCGGGGAGCTGTTTTTT
15,once,TRBD1,TRBV5-6,TRBJ2-3,CASSYKTGSTDTQYF,TGTGCCAGCAGTTATAAGACAGGGAGCACAGATACGCAGTATTTT
13,-,-,TRBV4-2,TRBJ2-7,CASSQNRAYEQYF,TGTGCCAGCAGCCAAAACAGGGCCTACGAGCAGTACTTC
17,-,-,TRBV27,TRBJ1-3,CASSPRGGPQTGNTIYF,TGTGCCAGCAGTCCCCGGGGGGGGCCACAAACCGGAAACACCATATATTTT
15,once,-,TRBV5-1,TRBJ1-3,CASSPTGSTGNTIYF,TGCGCCAGCAGCCCAACAGGGAGCACTGGAAACACCATATATTTT
15,-,TRBD1,TRBV6-5,TRBJ1-1,CASRTGPFLNTEAFF,TGTGCCAGCAGGACAGGGCCCTTCCTGAACACTGAAGCTTTCTTT
14,-,-,TRBV5-6,TRBJ1-5,CASSFRQSNQPQHF,TGTGCCAGCAGCTTTCGACAGAGTAATCAGCCCCAGCATTTT
15,-,TRBD2,TRBV5-1,TRBJ2-1,CASSLTSGGAGEQFF,TGCGCCAGCAGCTTGACTAGCGGGGGGGCCGGTGAGCAGTTCTTC
18,-,TRBD1,TRBV4-1,TRBJ2-2,CASSQDSWDSKWTGELFF,TGCGCCAGCAGCCAAGATTCCTGGGACAGCAAGTGGACCGGGGAGCTGTTTTTT
14,-,-,TRBV7-9,TRBJ1-4,CASRTFATNEKLFF,TGTGCCAGCAGGACATTTGCAACTAATGAAAAACTGTTTTTT
14,-,-,TRBV6-1,TRBJ1-5,CASSLQGGNQPQHF,TGTGCCAGCAGTTTACAGGGCGGCAATCAGCCCCAGCATTTT
13,-,-,TRBV5-1,TRBJ1-1,CASSASGNTEAFF,TGCGCCAGCAGCGCCTCAGGGAACACTGAAGCTTTCTTT
14,-,-,TRBV6-5,TRBJ1-1,CASSERGLGAEAFF,TGTGCCAGCAGCGAGAGGGGGTTGGGCGCTGAAGCTTTCTTT
15,-,TRBD2,TRBV9,TRBJ2-7,CASSVGTSGSYEQYF,TGTGCCAGCAGCGTCGGGACTAGCGGCTCCTACGAGCAGTACTTC
15,-,TRBD1,TRBV6-1,TRBJ2-7,CASTNRDRGLFEQYF,TGTGCCAGCACCAACCGGGACAGGGGGCTATTCGAGCAGTACTTC
12,-,-,TRBV28,TRBJ1-4,CASSAGPEKLFF,TGTGCCAGCAGTGCGGGCCCTGAAAAACTGTTTTTT
14,-,TRBD1,TRBV9,TRBJ2-5,CASSVAGTAETQYF,TGTGCCAGCAGCGTAGCCGGGACAGCGGAGACCCAGTACTTC
19,-,-,TRBV21-1,TRBJ2-3,CASSKDGWRGPPGTDTQYF,TGTGCCAGCAGCAAAGACGGGTGGCGGGGGCCGCCCGGCACAGATACGCAGTATTTT
18,-,-,TRBV5-1,TRBJ2-2,CASSVARTDRRSTGELFF,TGCGCCAGCAGCGTGGCAAGGACTGACAGGCGGAGCACCGGGGAGCTGTTTTTT
14,-,TRBD1,TRBV19,TRBJ1-1,CASSRTGGGTEAFF,TGTGCCAGTAGTCGAACAGGGGGAGGGACTGAAGCTTTCTTT
11,-,-,TRBV12-5,TRBJ2-1,CASGWGGAQFF,TGTGCTAGTGGTTGGGGGGGGGCTCAGTTCTTC
13,few,-,TRBV7-2,TRBJ1-2,CASSLGQGTGYTF,TGTGCCAGCAGCTTAGGTCAGGGAACGGGCTACACCTTC
12,once,-,TRBV5-5,TRBJ1-1,CASSLGGHGAFF,TGTGCCAGCAGCTTGGGGGGGCATGGGGCTTTCTTT
13,-,-,TRBV7-3,TRBJ2-1,CASSLTPTHEQFF,TGTGCCAGCAGCTTAACCCCAACTCATGAGCAGTTCTTC
14,once,-,TRBV28,TRBJ2-7,CASSLWSRRIEQYF,TGTGCCAGCAGTTTATGGTCGCGGCGTATAGAGCAGTACTTC
20,-,TRBD2,TRBV18,TRBJ2-3,CASSPMGSGGPGKQGDTQYF,TGTGCCAGCTCACCCATGGGGAGCGGGGGGCCCGGAAAACAAGGAGATACGCAGTATTTT
14,-,-,TRBV4-1,TRBJ1-3,CASSQPTAGNTIYF,TGCGCCAGCAGCCAACCGACAGCTGGAAACACCATATATTTT
12,once,TRBD1,TRBV9,TRBJ1-1,CASSGQGAEAFF,TGTGCCAGCAGCGGACAGGGTGCGGAAGCTTTCTTT
14,-,-,TRBV6-6,TRBJ1-2,CASSYSSTDDGYTF,TGTGCCAGCAGTTACTCGAGCACAGATGATGGCTACACCTTC
15,-,TRBD2,TRBV5-1,TRBJ2-5,CASRGLAGGQETQYF,TGCGCCAGCAGAGGACTAGCGGGGGGTCAAGAGACCCAGTACTTC
16,-,TRBD2,TRBV28,TRBJ2-5,CASSFNPRGLSETQYF,TGTGCCAGCAGTTTCAACCCGCGGGGGTTATCGGAGACCCAGTACTTC
15,-,TRBD2,TRBV9,TRBJ2-3,CASTKRGGSTDTQYF,TGTGCCAGCACAAAGCGGGGGGGTAGCACAGATACGCAGTATTTT
15,-,-,TRBV5-1,TRBJ2-7,CASSPPPSQGYEQYF,TGCGCCAGCAGCCCACCCCCGTCACAGGGCTACGAGCAGTACTTC
16,-,TRBD2,TRBV4-3,TRBJ2-3,CASSQRAGGSTDTQYF,TGCGCCAGCAGCCAGAGGGCGGGGGGGAGCACAGATACGCAGTATTTT
15,-,-,TRBV7-7,TRBJ2-5,CASSSTQGLGETQYF,TGTGCTAGCAGCTCAACACAGGGTTTGGGGGAGACCCAGTACTTC